This T cell receptor beta chain was observed in a study of OX40 agonist ivuxolimab in advanced cancers. Regarding the study in general: Ivuxolimab was a fully human IgG2 agonistic monoclonal antibody targeting the costimulatory receptor OX40 (CD134). The point of sequencing TCRbeta in the periphery was to test whether ivuxolimab changed TCR sequence diversity and drove clonal T-cell expansion. Intravenous ivuxolimab was administered to patients every 2 weeks at six dose levels: 0.01, 0.1, 0.3, 1.5, 3 and 10 mg/kg. A male proportion of roughly 80% and a mean age of approximately 60 years, ranging from about 23 to 90, were recorded for the dose-escalation cohort. The paper describes the monotherapy dose-escalation part (N ≈ 49 patients) of the phase I trial of ivuxolimab. Prior anti-PD-1, anti-PD-L1 or anti-CTLA-4 therapy was permitted, and 40% of dose-escalation patients had received checkpoint inhibitors. Partial responses were achieved by three dose-escalation patients, of whom one had hepatocellular carcinoma and two had cutaneous melanoma. Of the roughly 50 dose-escalation patients, hepatocellular carcinoma was present in about 20, melanoma in roughly 15, renal cell carcinoma in 9 and head and neck cancer in 9.

Patients with autoimmune disease history or receiving systemic immunosuppression were excluded from the trial. Peripheral blood for TCR sequencing was collected from all dose cohorts at baseline, on cycle 4 day 1, and on cycle 7 day 1. Samples came from an open-label, multicenter, first-in-human phase I dose-escalation trial of ivuxolimab. The trial enrolled adults with locally advanced or metastatic head and neck squamous cell, hepatocellular, melanoma or renal cell carcinoma. Before TCR sequencing, CD4+ T cells and CD8+ T cells were sorted from peripheral blood as separate populations. Overall study outcomes, separate from this receptor: At doses of 0.1 to 3.0 mg/kg, clonal expansion of both CD4+ and CD8+ T cells in blood was seen between baseline and week 6. On average, CD8+ T cells showed more expanded clones than CD4+ T cells after ivuxolimab. Low levels of normalized T-cell clonal expansion were also seen in some nonresponding patients. In partial responders in the 0.1-3.0 mg/kg groups, normalized peripheral clonal expansion was found to be among the lowest, especially among CD8+ T cells. Which antigens the clonally expanded peripheral T cells were specific for was not determined.

This clone has only one observation. Its specific antigen is unknown. One base away there is no much larger clone; base qualities are not given. Genomic DNA was extracted from sorted cells for sequencing of the TCRbeta CDR3 region. TCRbeta CDR3 regions were sequenced using the immunoSEQ Assay. TCRdb provides this immuneACCESS table in a form limited to in-frame rearrangements. Some clones are lacking; in checked studies, under half of them reflect an unresolved V gene, and why the rest are absent is not known. Here the sample has some 100,000 clones; 80% to 85% occur a single time. Roughly 1.1% of the sample goes to the ten largest clones. The junction carries 11 bases between V and J, which are trimmed by 9 bases and 0 bases respectively. CDR3 length: 13 amino acids, cysteine to phenylalanine. Left in the record is the CDR3 DNA by itself, 39 bases read in frame from the first base. CDR1 and CDR2 (MNHEY, SMNVEV) derive from the germline V gene (reference sequence).

The sequence links TRBV27 to TRBJ1-2; the D gene is unclear. Material: CD4+ or CD8+ T cells sorted from blood, obtained in a trial of the OX40 agonist ivuxolimab. This sequence was found in an adult with an advanced solid tumor such as melanoma, head and neck, liver or kidney cancer. The bases read TGTGCCAGTTTTTCGACTACTAACTATGGCTACACCTTC. This gives the protein CASFSTTNYGYTF.